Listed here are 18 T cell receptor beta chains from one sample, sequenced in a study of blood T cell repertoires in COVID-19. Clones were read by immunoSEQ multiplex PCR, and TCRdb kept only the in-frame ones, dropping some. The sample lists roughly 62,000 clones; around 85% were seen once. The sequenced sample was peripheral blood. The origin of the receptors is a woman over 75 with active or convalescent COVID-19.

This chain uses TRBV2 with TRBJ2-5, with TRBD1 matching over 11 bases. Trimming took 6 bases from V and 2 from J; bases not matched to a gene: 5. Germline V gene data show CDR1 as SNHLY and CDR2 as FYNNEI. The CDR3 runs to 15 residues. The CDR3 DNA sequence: TGTGCCAGCAGCCCGGACAGGGGGCTTCAAGAGACCCAGTACTTC. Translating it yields CASSPDRGLQETQYF.

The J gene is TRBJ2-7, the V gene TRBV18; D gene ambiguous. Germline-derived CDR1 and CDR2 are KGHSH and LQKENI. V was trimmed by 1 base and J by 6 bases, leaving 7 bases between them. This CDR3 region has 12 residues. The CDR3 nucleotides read TGTGCCAGCTCACCACGTGGCCTCGAGCAGTACTTC. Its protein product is CASSPRGLEQYF.

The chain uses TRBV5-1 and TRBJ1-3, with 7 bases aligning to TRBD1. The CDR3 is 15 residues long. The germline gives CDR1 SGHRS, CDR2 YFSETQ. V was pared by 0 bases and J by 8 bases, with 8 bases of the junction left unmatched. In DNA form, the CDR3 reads TGCGCCAGCAGCTTGGACAGGGGCGATATAGACACCATATATTTT. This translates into CASSLDRGDIDTIYF.

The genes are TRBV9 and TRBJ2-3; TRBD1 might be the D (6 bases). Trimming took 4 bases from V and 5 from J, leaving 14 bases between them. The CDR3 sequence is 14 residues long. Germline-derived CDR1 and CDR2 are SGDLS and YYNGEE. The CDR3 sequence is CASSSQGIGDTQYF. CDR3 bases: TGTGCCAGCAGCTCACAGGGCATAGGAGATACGCAGTATTTT.

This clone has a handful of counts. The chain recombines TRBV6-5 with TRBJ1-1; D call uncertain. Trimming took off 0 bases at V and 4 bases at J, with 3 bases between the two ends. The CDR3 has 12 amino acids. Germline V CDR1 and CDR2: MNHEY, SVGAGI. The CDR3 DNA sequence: TGTGCCAGCAGTTACTCGGCCACTGAAGCTTTCTTT. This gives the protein CASSYSATEAFF.

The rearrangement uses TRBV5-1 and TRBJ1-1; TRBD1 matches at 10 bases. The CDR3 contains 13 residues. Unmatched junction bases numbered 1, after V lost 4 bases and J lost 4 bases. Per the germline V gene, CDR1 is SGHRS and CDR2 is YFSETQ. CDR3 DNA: TGCGCCAGCAGCAGGACAGGGGGCACTGAAGCTTTCTTT. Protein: CASSRTGGTEAFF.

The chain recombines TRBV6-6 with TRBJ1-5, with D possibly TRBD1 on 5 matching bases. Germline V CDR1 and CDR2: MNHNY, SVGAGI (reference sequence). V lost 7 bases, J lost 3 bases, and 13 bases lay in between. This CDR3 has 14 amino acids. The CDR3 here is CASTDRGYNQPQHF. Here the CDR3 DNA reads TGTGCCAGCACCGACCGGGGGTACAATCAGCCCCAGCATTTT.

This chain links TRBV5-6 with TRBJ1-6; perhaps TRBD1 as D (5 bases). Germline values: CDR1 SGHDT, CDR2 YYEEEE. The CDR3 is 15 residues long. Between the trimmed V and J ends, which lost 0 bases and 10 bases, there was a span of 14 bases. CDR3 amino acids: CASSLDGGLWSPLHF. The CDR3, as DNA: TGTGCCAGCAGCTTGGATGGGGGACTCTGGTCACCCCTCCACTTT.

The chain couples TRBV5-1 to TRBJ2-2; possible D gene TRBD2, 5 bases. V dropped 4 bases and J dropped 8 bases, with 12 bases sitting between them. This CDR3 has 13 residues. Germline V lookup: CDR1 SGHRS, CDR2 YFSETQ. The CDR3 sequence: CASSVGPGGELFF. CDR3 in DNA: TGCGCCAGCAGCGTTGGGCCGGGAGGGGAGCTGTTTTTT.

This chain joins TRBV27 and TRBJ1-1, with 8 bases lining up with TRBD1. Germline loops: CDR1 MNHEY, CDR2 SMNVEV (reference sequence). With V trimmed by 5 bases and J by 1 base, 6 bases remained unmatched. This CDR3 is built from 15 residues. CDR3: CASSTWTGQNTEAFF. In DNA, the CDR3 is TGTGCCAGCAGTACCTGGACAGGGCAGAACACTGAAGCTTTCTTT.

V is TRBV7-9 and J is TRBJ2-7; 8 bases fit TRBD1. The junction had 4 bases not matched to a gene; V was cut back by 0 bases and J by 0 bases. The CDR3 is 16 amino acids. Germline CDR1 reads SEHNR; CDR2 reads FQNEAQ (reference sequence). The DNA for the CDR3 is TGTGCCAGCAGCTTAGCTTTGGGACAGGCCTCCTACGAGCAGTACTTC. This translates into CASSLALGQASYEQYF.

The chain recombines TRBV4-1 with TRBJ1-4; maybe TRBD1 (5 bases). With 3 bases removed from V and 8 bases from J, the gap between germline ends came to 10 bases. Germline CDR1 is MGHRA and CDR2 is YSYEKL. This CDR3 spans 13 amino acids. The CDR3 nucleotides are TGCGCCAGCAGCCAGGGGCAGTTCGAAAAACTGTTTTTT. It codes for CASSQGQFEKLFF.

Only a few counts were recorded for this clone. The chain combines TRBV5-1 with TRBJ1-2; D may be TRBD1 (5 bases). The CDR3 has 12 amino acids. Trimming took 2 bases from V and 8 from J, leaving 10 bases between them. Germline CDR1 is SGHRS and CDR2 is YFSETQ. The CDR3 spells CASSLSGLGYTF. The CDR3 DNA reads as TGCGCCAGCAGCTTATCAGGGTTGGGCTACACCTTC.

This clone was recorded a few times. CDR3 sequence: CASSPTGTGSNTEAFF. The CDR3 coding sequence is TGCGCCAGCAGCCCCACCGGGACAGGGTCCAACACTGAAGCTTTCTTT. The chain carries TRBV10-2 and TRBJ1-1; 9 bases agree with TRBD1. With 6 bases clipped from V and 2 bases from J, the junction kept 10 bases outside the gene matches. Germline V gives CDR1 WSHSY, CDR2 SAAADI. The CDR3 sequence is 16 residues long.

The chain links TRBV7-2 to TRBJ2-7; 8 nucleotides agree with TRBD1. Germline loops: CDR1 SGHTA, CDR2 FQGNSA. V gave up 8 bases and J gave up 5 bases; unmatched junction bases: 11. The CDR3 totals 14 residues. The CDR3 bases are TGTGCCAGCGGAACCAGCCAGGGGGCTAACGAGCAGTACTTC. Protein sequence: CASGTSQGANEQYF.

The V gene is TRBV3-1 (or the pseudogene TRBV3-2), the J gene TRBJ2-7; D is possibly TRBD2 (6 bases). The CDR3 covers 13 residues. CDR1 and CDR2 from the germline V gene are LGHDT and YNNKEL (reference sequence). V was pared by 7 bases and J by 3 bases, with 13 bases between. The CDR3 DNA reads TGTGCCAGCACCCTAGCGATAGGCTACGAGCAGTACTTC. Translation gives CASTLAIGYEQYF.

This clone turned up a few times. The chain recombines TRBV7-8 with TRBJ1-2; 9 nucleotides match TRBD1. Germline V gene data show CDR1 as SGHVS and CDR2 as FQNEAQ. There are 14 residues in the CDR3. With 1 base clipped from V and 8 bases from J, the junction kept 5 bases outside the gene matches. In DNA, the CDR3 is TGTGCCAGCAGCTTAGGGACAGGGGAACAAGGCTACACCTTC. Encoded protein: CASSLGTGEQGYTF.

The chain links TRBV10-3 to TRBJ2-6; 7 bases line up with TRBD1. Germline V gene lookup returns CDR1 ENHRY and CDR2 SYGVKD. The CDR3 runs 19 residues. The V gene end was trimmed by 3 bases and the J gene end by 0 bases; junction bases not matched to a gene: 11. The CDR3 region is CAISDDRQGKTSGANVLTF. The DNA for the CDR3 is TGTGCCATCAGTGACGATCGACAGGGTAAAACCTCTGGGGCCAACGTCCTGACTTTC.